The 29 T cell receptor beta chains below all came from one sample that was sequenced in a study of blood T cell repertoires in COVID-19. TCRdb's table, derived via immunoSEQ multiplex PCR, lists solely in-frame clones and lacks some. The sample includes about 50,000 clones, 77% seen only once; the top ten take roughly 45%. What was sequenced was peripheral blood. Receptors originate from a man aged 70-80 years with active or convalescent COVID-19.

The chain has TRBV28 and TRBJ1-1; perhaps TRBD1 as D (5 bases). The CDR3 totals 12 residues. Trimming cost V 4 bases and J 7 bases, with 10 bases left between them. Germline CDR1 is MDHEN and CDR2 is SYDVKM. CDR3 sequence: CASSYRRGEAFF. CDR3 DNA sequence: TGTGCCAGCAGTTACAGGAGAGGTGAAGCTTTCTTT.

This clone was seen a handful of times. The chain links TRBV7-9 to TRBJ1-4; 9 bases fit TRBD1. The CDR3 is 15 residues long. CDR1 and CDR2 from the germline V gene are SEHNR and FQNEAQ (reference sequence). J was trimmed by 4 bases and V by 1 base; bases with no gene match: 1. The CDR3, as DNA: TGTGCCAGCAGCTTAGGACAGGGGGGTAATGAAAAACTGTTTTTT. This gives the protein CASSLGQGGNEKLFF.

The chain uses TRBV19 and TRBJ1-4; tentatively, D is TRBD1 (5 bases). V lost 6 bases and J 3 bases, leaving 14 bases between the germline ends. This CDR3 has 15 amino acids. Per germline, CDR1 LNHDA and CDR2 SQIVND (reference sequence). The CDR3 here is CASRTVGHPNEKLFF. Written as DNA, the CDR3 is TGTGCCAGTAGAACCGTCGGACACCCTAATGAAAAACTGTTTTTT.

As DNA, the CDR3 is TGTGCCAGCAGCTCTAGCGGGGGGGCCGGGGAGACCCAGTACTTC. It codes for CASSSSGGAGETQYF. The V call is TRBV9, the J call TRBJ2-5; 12 bases align to TRBD2. Germline values: CDR1 SGDLS, CDR2 YYNGEE. This CDR3 has 15 residues. V lost 4 bases, J lost 5 bases, and 6 bases stayed unmatched.

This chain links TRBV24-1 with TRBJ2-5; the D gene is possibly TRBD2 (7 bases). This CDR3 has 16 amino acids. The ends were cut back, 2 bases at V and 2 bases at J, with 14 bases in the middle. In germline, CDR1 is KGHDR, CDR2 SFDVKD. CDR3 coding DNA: TGTGCCACCAGTGATTCCCCCAGGGGAGGGCAAGAGACCCAGTACTTC. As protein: CATSDSPRGGQETQYF.

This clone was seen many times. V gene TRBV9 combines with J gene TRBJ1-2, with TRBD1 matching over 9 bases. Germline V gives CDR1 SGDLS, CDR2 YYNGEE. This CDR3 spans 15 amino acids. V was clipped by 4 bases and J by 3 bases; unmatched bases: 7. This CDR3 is CASSLTGGSDYGYTF. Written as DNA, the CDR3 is TGTGCCAGCAGCTTGACAGGGGGTTCTGACTATGGCTACACCTTC.

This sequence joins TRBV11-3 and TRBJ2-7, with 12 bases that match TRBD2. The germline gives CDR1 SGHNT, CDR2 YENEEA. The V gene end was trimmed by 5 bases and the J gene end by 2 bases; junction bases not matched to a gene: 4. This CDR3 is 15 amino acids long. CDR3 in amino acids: CASSPLAGGPYEQYF. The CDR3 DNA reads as TGTGCCAGCAGCCCCCTAGCGGGAGGGCCCTACGAGCAGTACTTC.

The chain's CDR3 is CASSSAGTGGYGYTF. CDR3 sequence (DNA): TGTGCCAGCAGCTCAGCCGGGACAGGGGGTTATGGCTACACCTTC. The J gene is TRBJ1-2, the V gene TRBV7-9, with 11 bases aligning to TRBD1. CDR1 and CDR2 from the germline V gene are SEHNR and FQNEAQ (reference sequence). The CDR3 length is 15 residues. Unmatched junction bases numbered 6, after V lost 4 bases and J lost 5 bases.

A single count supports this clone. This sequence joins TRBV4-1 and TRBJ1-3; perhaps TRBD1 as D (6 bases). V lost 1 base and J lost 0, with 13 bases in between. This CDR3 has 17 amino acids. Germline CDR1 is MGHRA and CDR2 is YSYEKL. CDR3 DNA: TGCGCCAGCAGCCAAGCCCCTCAGGGGAGCTCTGGAAACACCATATATTTT. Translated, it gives CASSQAPQGSSGNTIYF.

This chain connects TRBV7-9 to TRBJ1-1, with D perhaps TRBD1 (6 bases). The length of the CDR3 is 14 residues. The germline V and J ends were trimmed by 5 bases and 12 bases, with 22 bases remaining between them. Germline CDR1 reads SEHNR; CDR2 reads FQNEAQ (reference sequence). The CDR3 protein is CASSAPDRAGAPFF. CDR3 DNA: TGTGCCAGCAGCGCCCCGGACCGGGCGGGGGCCCCTTTCTTT.

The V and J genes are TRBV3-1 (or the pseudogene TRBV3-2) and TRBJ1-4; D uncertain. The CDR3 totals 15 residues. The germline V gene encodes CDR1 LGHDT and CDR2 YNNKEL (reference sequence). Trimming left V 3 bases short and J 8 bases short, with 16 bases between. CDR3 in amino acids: CASSHRDIPREKLFF. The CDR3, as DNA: TGTGCCAGCAGCCACCGAGACATCCCCAGAGAAAAACTGTTTTTT.

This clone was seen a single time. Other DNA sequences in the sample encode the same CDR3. In DNA form, the CDR3 reads TGTGCCAGCAGCGTCGGACAGGGCTCCTACAATGAGCAGTTCTTC. It translates to CASSVGQGSYNEQFF. The J gene is TRBJ2-1, the V gene TRBV9; 8 bases are a match to TRBD1. There are 15 residues in the CDR3. V lost 2 bases and J lost 0; bases outside the gene matches: 1. Germline V gene lookup returns CDR1 SGDLS and CDR2 YYNGEE.

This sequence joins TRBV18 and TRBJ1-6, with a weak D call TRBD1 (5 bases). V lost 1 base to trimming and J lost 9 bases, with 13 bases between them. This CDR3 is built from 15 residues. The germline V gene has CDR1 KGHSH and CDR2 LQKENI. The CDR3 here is CASSPRTQDGSPLHF. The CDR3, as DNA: TGTGCCAGCTCACCACGAACACAGGACGGTTCACCCCTCCACTTT.

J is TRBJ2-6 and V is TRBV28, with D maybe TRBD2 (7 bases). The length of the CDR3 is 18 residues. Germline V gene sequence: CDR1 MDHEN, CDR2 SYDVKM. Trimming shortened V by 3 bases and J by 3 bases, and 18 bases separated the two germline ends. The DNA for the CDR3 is TGTGCCAGCAGTTTGTCCCTGGGGGGGCTAGGTGGGGCCAACGTCCTGACTTTC. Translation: CASSLSLGGLGGANVLTF.

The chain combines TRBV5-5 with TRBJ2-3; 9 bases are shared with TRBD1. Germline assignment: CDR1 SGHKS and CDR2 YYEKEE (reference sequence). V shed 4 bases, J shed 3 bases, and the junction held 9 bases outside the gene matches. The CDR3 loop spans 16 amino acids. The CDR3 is CASSARQGGRTDTQYF. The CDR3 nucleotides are TGTGCCAGCAGCGCAAGACAGGGGGGGCGGACAGATACGCAGTATTTT.

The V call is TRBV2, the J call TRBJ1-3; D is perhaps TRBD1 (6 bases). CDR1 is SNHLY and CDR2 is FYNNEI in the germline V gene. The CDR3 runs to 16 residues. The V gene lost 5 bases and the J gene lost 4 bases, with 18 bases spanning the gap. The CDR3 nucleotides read TGTGCCAGCAGTTCCTATATGGGACAAGTAGGAAACACCATATATTTT. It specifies CASSSYMGQVGNTIYF.

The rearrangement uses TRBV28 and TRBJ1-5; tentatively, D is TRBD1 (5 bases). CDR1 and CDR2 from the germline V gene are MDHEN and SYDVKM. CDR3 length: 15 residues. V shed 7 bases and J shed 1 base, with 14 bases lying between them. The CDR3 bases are TGTGCCAGCAAAAAGGGGTGGGTGAGCAATCAGCCCCAGCATTTT. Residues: CASKKGWVSNQPQHF.

CDR3 residues: CASSPVGGIGFF. CDR3 coding DNA: TGTGCCAGCAGCCCGGTGGGGGGGATCGGTTTCTTT. The chain has TRBV7-9 and TRBJ1-1, with D possibly TRBD1 on 5 matching bases. Trimming shortened V by 5 bases and J by 13 bases, and 17 bases separated the two germline ends. CDR3 length: 12 amino acids. The germline CDR1 and CDR2 sequences are SEHNR and FQNEAQ (reference sequence).

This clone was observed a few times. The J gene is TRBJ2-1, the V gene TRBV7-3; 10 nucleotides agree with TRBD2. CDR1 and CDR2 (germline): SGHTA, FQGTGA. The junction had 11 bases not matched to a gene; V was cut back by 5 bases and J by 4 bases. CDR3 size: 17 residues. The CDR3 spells CASSILPSGSTYNEQFF. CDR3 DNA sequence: TGTGCCAGCAGCATCCTCCCTAGCGGGAGTACTTACAATGAGCAGTTCTTC.

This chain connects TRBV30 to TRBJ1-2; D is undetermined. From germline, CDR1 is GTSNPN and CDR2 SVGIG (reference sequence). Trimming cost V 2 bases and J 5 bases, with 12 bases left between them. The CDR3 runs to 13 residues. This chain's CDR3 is CAWSLRQDYGYTF. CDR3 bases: TGTGCCTGGAGTCTAAGGCAGGATTATGGCTACACCTTC.

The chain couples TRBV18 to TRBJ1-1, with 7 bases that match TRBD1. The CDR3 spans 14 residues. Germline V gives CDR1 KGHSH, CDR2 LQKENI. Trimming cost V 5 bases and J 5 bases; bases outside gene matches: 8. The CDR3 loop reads CASSEKGAQTEAFF. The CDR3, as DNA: TGTGCCAGCTCAGAAAAGGGGGCGCAGACTGAAGCTTTCTTT. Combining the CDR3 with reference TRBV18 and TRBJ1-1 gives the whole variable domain NAGVMQNPRHLVRRRGQEARLRCSPMKGHSHVYWYRQLPEEGLKFMVYLQKENIIDESGMPKERFSAEFPKEGPSILRIQQVVRGDSAAYFCASSEKGAQTEAFFGQGTRLTVV.

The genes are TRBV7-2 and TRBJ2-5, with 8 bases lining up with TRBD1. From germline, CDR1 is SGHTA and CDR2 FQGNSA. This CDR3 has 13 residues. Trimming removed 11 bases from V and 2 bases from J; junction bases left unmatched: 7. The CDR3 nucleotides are TGTGCCGGCGCGACAGGGGCACAAGAGACCCAGTACTTC. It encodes CAGATGAQETQYF. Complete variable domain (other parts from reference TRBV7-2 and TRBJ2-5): GAGVSQSPSNKVTEKGKDVELRCDPISGHTALYWYRQSLGQGLEFLIYFQGNSAPDKSGLPSDRFSAERTGGSVSTLTIQRTQQEDSAVYLCAGATGAQETQYFGPGTRLLVL.

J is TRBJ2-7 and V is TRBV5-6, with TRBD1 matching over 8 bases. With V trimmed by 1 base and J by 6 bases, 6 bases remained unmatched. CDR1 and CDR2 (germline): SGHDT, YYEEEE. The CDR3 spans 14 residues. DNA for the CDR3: TGTGCCAGCAGCTTGTTGACAGGGGTCGGCGAGCAGTACTTC. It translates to CASSLLTGVGEQYF. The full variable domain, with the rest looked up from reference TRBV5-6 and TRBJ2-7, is DAGVTQSPTHLIKTRGQQVTLRCSPKSGHDTVSWYQQALGQGPQFIFQYYEEEERQRGNFPDRFSGHQFPNYSSELNVNALLLGDSALYLCASSLLTGVGEQYFGPGTRLTVT.

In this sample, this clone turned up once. CDR3 nucleotides: TGTGCCAGCAGCCCAAAGGGACAACAAGAGACCCAGTACTTC. Protein sequence: CASSPKGQQETQYF. V is TRBV7-2 and J is TRBJ2-5; possibly TRBD1 for D (6 bases). V lost 5 bases to trimming and J lost 2 bases, with 12 bases between them. The CDR3 consists of 14 residues. Germline lookup yields CDR1 SGHTA and CDR2 FQGNSA.

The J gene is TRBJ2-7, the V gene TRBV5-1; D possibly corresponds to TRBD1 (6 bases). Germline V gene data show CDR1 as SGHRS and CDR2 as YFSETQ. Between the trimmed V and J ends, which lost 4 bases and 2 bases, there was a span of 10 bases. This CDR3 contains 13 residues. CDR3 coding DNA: TGCGCCAGCAGCGAATCAGGGGCCTACGAGCAGTACTTC. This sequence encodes CASSESGAYEQYF.

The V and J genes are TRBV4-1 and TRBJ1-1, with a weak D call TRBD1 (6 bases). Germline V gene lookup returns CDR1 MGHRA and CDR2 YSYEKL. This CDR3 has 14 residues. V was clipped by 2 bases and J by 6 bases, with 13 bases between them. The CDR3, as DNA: TGCGCCAGCAGCCAATCTACAGGGAAGCCTGAAGCTTTCTTT. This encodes CASSQSTGKPEAFF.

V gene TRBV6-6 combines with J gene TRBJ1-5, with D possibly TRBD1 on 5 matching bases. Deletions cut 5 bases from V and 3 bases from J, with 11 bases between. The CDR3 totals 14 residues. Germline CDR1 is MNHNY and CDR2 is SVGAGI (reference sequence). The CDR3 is CASSLRQNNQPQHF. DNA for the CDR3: TGTGCCAGCAGTCTACGACAGAACAATCAGCCCCAGCATTTT.

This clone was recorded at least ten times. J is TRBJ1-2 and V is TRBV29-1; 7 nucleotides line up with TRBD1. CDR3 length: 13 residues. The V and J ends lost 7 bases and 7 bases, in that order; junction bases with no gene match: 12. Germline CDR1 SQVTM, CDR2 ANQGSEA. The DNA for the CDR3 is TGCAGCGGGGGCCCGACAGGGAGAACTGGCTACACCTTC. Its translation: CSGGPTGRTGYTF.

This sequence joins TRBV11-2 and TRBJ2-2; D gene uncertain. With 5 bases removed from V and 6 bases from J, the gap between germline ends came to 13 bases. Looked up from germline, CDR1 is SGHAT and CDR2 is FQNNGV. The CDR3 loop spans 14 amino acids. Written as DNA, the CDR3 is TGTGCCAGCAGCACCGACACCGTCTCCGGGGAGCTGTTTTTT. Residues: CASSTDTVSGELFF.